This TCR beta chain is from a study of blood T cell repertoires in COVID-19. TCRdb keeps only in-frame clones here, not all; method: immunoSEQ multiplex PCR. The data show some 200,000 clones, about nine tenths seen once. V shed 3 bases and J shed 0 bases, with 11 bases lying between them. This CDR3 has 15 amino acids. In germline, CDR1 is LNHDA, CDR2 SQIVND (reference sequence). Sequencing was carried out using peripheral blood. The chain employs TRBV19 and TRBJ1-1; weak D call: TRBD1 (5 bases). This clonotype was sampled from a woman aged 55 to 70 with COVID-19, enrolled during active disease. The CDR3: CASSMGGSLNTEAFF. The CDR3 DNA follows: TGTGCCAGTAGTATGGGGGGAAGCTTGAACACTGAAGCTTTCTTT.